A selection of T cell receptor beta chains follows, all from one sample in a study of cytomegalovirus exposure and HLA in healthy donors. The assay was immunoSEQ multiplex PCR, and TCRdb's table has in-frame clones only and misses some. The repertoire includes tens of thousands of clones, more than 75% of them detected once, and roughly 25% sits in the top ten. Sequencing input: PBMCs. All receptors derive from a woman aged 45-59 years in good health and CMV-seropositive. CDR3s include the opening cysteine and the closing phenylalanine or tryptophan. The D gene is left open where the match is weak. Where a row states a size, it is once, few, many or the class of an expanded clone; other rows omit it.

J,size,V,D,DNA,CDR3
TRBJ1-4,-,TRBV5-4,-,TGTGCCAGCAGCGCCACAGTTGCAACTAATGAAAAACTGTTTTTT,CASSATVATNEKLFF
TRBJ1-5,-,TRBV9,-,TGTGCCAGCAGCCCCCGGGGCGGGGAGGCGAATCAGCCCCAGCATTTT,CASSPRGGEANQPQHF
TRBJ1-2,-,TRBV5-6,-,TGTGCCAGCACCCTGACTGGACTATATGGCTACACCTTC,CASTLTGLYGYTF
TRBJ2-2,-,TRBV29-1,TRBD1,TGCAGCCCAAGGGGGGACAGGGTGGCCGGGGAGCTGTTTTTT,CSPRGDRVAGELFF
TRBJ1-2,few,TRBV6-5,TRBD1,TGTGCCAGCAGTTCTCGGGACAGGGGTGACTATGGCTACACCTTC,CASSSRDRGDYGYTF
TRBJ1-2,-,TRBV5-4,-,TGTGCCAGCAGCTTGGCCGCGGGTCAAGGCTATGGCTACACCTTC,CASSLAAGQGYGYTF
TRBJ2-7,few,TRBV28,-,TGTGCCAGCACCTCAGGCAGGCAGGACGAGCAGTACTTC,CASTSGRQDEQYF
TRBJ2-1,few,TRBV11-3,-,TGTGCCAGCAGCTTAGATTCAGGCTTCTACAATGAGCAGTTCTTC,CASSLDSGFYNEQFF
TRBJ1-2,-,TRBV6-6,-,TGTGCCAGCAGTTCCGACGTGACGGGTGGCTACACCTTC,CASSSDVTGGYTF
TRBJ2-4,-,TRBV28,TRBD2,TGTGCCAGCAGACCAGCGGGGGGGCTAGCCAAAAACATTCAGTACTTC,CASRPAGGLAKNIQYF
TRBJ2-7,-,TRBV12-5,-,TGTGCTAGTGAATCGCATCCGAGCTCCTACGAGCAGTACTTC,CASESHPSSYEQYF
TRBJ1-5,-,TRBV18,-,TGTGCCAGCTCGCCAGGGAGCCCCGGCAATCAGCCCCAGCATTTT,CASSPGSPGNQPQHF
TRBJ1-1,-,TRBV5-1,-,TGCGCCAGCAGCGGTGGGGAGACTGAAGCTTTCTTT,CASSGGETEAFF